This T cell receptor beta chain originates from a study of T cells in Graves' hyperthyroidism and ophthalmopathy. Based on clinical symptoms, serum thyroxine and TRAb, thyroid ultrasound and orbital computed tomography, diagnoses were reached. Source material for PBMCs was more than 9.5 ml fresh peripheral blood. RNA transcripts gave rise to amplified TCR beta CDR3 regions. First-round RT-PCR with HTBI primers amplified the TCR CDR3 region. TCRdb called the multiplex PCR reads again in MiXCR, with one record for every CDR3 protein. This sample has around 700,000 distinct CDR3 sequences; 35% occur once, and the top ten carry about a third. General study findings and limits: Ophthalmopathy was model-predicted a median 6.5 months pre-onset.

Details on this clonotype: Antigen unknown.

The CDR3 sequence is 17 residues long. Germline V gives CDR1 MNHNS, CDR2 SASEGT. V trimming: 8 bases; J trimming: 0 bases; junction bases outside the gene matches: 10. The chain recombines TRBV6-1 with TRBJ1-5; 10 nucleotides agree with TRBD1. The sample was blood. The TCR was taken from a woman aged 40 to 50 with Graves' hyperthyroidism. The CDR3 nucleotides read TGTGCCAGCGGTCCCGGGACAGGGGCGGGTAGCAATCAGCCCCAGCATTTT. It yields the protein CASGPGTGAGSNQPQHF.